This TCR beta chain was identified in a study of T cells in Graves' hyperthyroidism and ophthalmopathy. Lactation, pregnancy, other autoimmune disease or uncontrolled infection led to exclusion of patients. Each diagnosis drew on symptoms, thyroxine, TRAb, thyroid ultrasound and orbital computed tomography findings. Amplification targeted TCR beta CDR3 regions from RNA transcripts. HTBI primers were used for first-round RT-PCR of the TCR CDR3. TCRdb redid the calling of the multiplex PCR reads with MiXCR, one entry per CDR3 protein. The sample records about half a million distinct CDR3 sequences, just under 20% being singletons. Study results and caveats: Most clonotypes that expanded in the thyroid above 0.001 also showed up in blood. Ophthalmopathy was distinguished from stable hyperthyroidism by 13 V-J signatures.

A word on this clonotype: The antigen is unknown.

This CDR3 is built from 12 residues. V was cut by 2 bases and J by 7 bases, with 8 bases left in between. Source material: blood. This sequence originates from a man aged 40-49 years with Graves' ophthalmopathy. The chain employs TRBV12-3 or TRBV12-4 and TRBJ1-2; D is ambiguous. CDR3 loop: CASSLTEFGYTF. The CDR3, as DNA: TGTGCCAGCAGTTTAACGGAATTTGGCTACACCTTC.